This passage covers 7 T cell receptor beta chains from one sample sequenced in a study of CD8 T cells in ankylosing spondylitis. TCRdb redid the calling of the 5' RACE reads with MiXCR, one entry per CDR3 protein. The sample carries fewer than 250,000 distinct CDR3 sequences, about 11% recorded once. The specimen was blood, either unsorted or a sorted T cell fraction (not recorded which). The receptors here all came from a male donor with ankylosing spondylitis or in good health (not recorded which).

The chain joins TRBV9 to TRBJ2-3, with D tentatively TRBD2 (6 bases). CDR1 and CDR2 from the germline V gene are SGDLS and YYNGEE. CDR3 size: 17 residues. V was clipped by 0 bases and J by 3 bases, with 17 bases between them. CDR3 loop: CASSVDLPGVITDTQYF. CDR3 nucleotides: TGTGCCAGCAGCGTAGACCTCCCGGGGGTGATTACAGATACGCAGTATTTT.

In this sample, this clonotype turned up many times. The chain employs TRBV29-1 and TRBJ2-2, with 7 nucleotides matching TRBD2. Looked up from germline, CDR1 is SQVTM and CDR2 is ANQGSEA. The ends lost 5 bases at V and 0 bases at J; junction bases unmatched: 9. There are 16 residues in the CDR3. This CDR3 is CSVSPGLAANTGELFF. The CDR3 DNA sequence: TGCAGCGTTTCCCCAGGGCTAGCGGCGAACACCGGGGAGCTGTTTTTT.

The chain links TRBV6-5 to TRBJ2-7, with TRBD1 matching over 10 bases. The J segment lost 3 bases and the V segment lost 7 bases, leaving 9 bases of the junction unmatched. Germline CDR1 reads MNHEY; CDR2 reads SVGAGI. The CDR3 has 15 residues. The CDR3 sequence: CASISSGQGNYEQYF. DNA for the CDR3: TGTGCCAGCATTTCCTCGGGACAGGGGAACTACGAGCAGTACTTC.

This clonotype was counted ten times or more. V is TRBV29-1 and J is TRBJ1-1; TRBD1 matches 9 bases. The germline CDR1 and CDR2 sequences are SQVTM and ANQGSEA. Trimming at V came to 6 bases and at J to 3 bases, leaving 5 bases not matched to a gene. The CDR3 is 13 residues long. The CDR3, as DNA: TGCAGCGTCTTACAGGGGGCAGACACTGAAGCTTTCTTT. Its protein product is CSVLQGADTEAFF. Full variable domain (missing parts from reference TRBV29-1 and TRBJ1-1): SAVISQKPSRDICQRGTSLTIQCQVDSQVTMMFWYRQQPGQSLTLIATANQGSEATYESGFVIDKFPISRPNLTFSTLTVSNMSPEDSSIYLCSVLQGADTEAFFGQGTRLTVV.

The rearrangement joins TRBV25-1 to TRBJ2-6; TRBD1 is a possible D gene (5 bases). V was cut by 8 bases and J by 0 bases, with 14 bases left in between. This CDR3 region has 16 residues. CDR1 and CDR2 (germline): MGHDK, SYGVNS. The CDR3 sequence is CASQLGRASGANVLTF. DNA of the CDR3: TGTGCCAGCCAATTGGGCAGGGCCTCTGGGGCCAACGTCCTGACTTTC.

At least ten counts were recorded for this clonotype. The chain carries TRBV27 and TRBJ1-1, with a possible D match to TRBD1 (5 bases). Germline V gene data show CDR1 as MNHEY and CDR2 as SMNVEV (reference sequence). The V gene lost 7 bases and the J gene lost 0 bases, with 21 bases spanning the gap. CDR3 length: 17 residues. CDR3 sequence reads: CASNPRGQTRLNTEAFF. CDR3 DNA sequence: TGTGCCAGCAATCCAAGGGGCCAGACAAGATTGAACACTGAAGCTTTCTTT.

The chain links TRBV7-2 to TRBJ2-7; D possibly corresponds to TRBD1 (5 bases). CDR1 is SGHTA and CDR2 is FQGNSA in the germline V gene. The CDR3 extends over 15 amino acids. V was shortened by 5 bases and J by 0 bases, with 14 bases between the two germline ends. This CDR3 reads CASSPRGTASYEQYF. CDR3 coding DNA: TGTGCCAGCAGCCCAAGGGGAACGGCCTCCTACGAGCAGTACTTC.